Shown below are 2 T cell receptor beta chains from a single sample sequenced in a study of T cells after yellow fever vaccination. TCRdb processed the 5' RACE reads anew with MiXCR; each CDR3 protein has one entry. The sample includes about 96,000 distinct CDR3 sequences, roughly 8.2% of them seen just once. The sequences come from CD8+ T cells not binding an NS4B(214-222) dextramer, sorted from PBMCs, collected around 14 days after the first yellow fever vaccination. The receptor set was obtained from a man in his late teens or twenties who received the YFV17D yellow fever vaccine.

CDR3 protein: CASSLNAGSLYGYTF. CDR3 nucleotide sequence: TGTGCCAGCAGTCTTAATGCCGGGAGCCTCTATGGCTACACCTTC. The chain has TRBV27 and TRBJ1-2; D ambiguous. Germline CDR1 MNHEY, CDR2 SMNVEV (reference sequence). V gave up 5 bases and J gave up 4 bases, with 17 bases separating them. The CDR3 extends over 15 amino acids.

Worth noting for this clonotype: Sequence at one end of the junction differs from germline and may be a read error. The gene calls are TRBV4-3 and TRBJ2-5; D is unclear. CDR1 and CDR2 (germline): LGHNA, YSLEER. This CDR3 region has 14 residues. The CDR3 protein is CASSQDPGLEPQYF. DNA for the CDR3: TGCGCCAGCAGCCAAGATCCAGGTTTAGAGCCCCAGTACTTC.